A selection of T cell receptor beta chains follows, all from one sample in a study of T-cell memory formation after mild COVID-19. TCRdb re-analysed the 5' RACE reads in MiXCR, keeping a single row per CDR3 protein. Of roughly 350,000 distinct CDR3 sequences in the sample, approximately 15% were seen once. Sequenced sample: PBMCs or a T cell subset sorted from them (not recorded which). All receptors derive from a man aged 18 to 29 who had mild COVID-19 (a few samples of this study predate the infection). Cell type and time point are not known. Each CDR3 is given with its conserved first and last residue. The listing skips clone size in some rows; elsewhere it reads once, few, many or a size class.

v_gene	abundance	CDR3aa
TRBV12-3/TRBV12-4	many	CASRVAANTEAFF
TRBV7-2	few	CASRESSGGAAVEQFF
TRBV7-8	few	CATAGTGWSGELFF
TRBV10-1	NA	CASTPYSSGAEFANTGELFF
TRBV6-2/TRBV6-3	NA	CASIPIGGGLYNEQFF
TRBV29-1	few	CSVEDQRGGPGELFF
TRBV30	NA	CAWSSVLAGGTDTQYF
TRBV5-1	few	CASSSTGWETQYF
TRBV2	few	CASSARTGTYGYTF
TRBV6-5	few	CASSYGSNSNQPQHF
TRBV4-2	NA	CASSQVEGTVGEKLFF
TRBV4-1	NA	CASSRNPGTGSGYTF
TRBV6-5	few	CASSLDGTDAYNEQFF
TRBV20-1	NA	CSASKPSGNTIYF
TRBV19	few	CASSIGRGSEQFF
TRBV5-4	few	CASSLGDGGPEQFF
TRBV2	NA	CASTRQLNQPQHF
TRBV18	few	CASSPERQGGPFF
TRBV7-2	few	CASSENLGETQYF
TRBV20-1	few	CSARDHGKGNSNQPQHF
TRBV11-2	NA	CASSLDPTSYNEQFF
TRBV12-2	NA	CASRLAPGEGRNTEAFF
TRBV28	NA	CASSLMGDANTGELFF
TRBV4-3	NA	CASSQARGYEAFF
TRBV12-5	NA	CASGPGTVPETQYF